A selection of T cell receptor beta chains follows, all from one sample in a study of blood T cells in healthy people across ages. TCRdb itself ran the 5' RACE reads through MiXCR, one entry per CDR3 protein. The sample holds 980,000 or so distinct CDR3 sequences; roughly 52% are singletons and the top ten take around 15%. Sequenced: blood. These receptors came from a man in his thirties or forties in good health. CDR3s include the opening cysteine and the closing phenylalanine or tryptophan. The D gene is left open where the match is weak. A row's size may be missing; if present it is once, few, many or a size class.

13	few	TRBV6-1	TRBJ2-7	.	CASSEDPRGPQYF	TGTGCCAGCAGTGAAGACCCTCGTGGTCCGCAGTACTTC
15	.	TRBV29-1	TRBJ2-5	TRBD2	CSVEEPSGPPETQYF	TGCAGCGTTGAAGAGCCTAGCGGTCCCCCAGAGACCCAGTACTTC
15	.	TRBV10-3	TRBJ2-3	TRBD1	CAISGTGASTDTQYF	TGTGCCATCAGTGGGACAGGGGCTAGCACAGATACGCAGTATTTT
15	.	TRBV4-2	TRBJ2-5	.	CASSQDLEGQETQYF	TGTGCCAGCAGCCAAGATCTAGAAGGACAAGAGACCCAGTACTTC
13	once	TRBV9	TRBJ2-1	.	CASSVDGVETQFF	TGTGCCAGCAGCGTAGATGGGGTAGAGACCCAGTTCTTC
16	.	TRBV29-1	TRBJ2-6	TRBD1	CSVGTGGNSGANVLTF	TGCAGCGTTGGGACAGGGGGGAACTCTGGGGCCAACGTCCTGACTTTC
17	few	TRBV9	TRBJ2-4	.	CASSVDGSGLAKNIQYF	TGTGCCAGCAGCGTAGATGGTAGCGGACTAGCCAAAAACATTCAGTACTTC
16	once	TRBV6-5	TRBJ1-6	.	CASSYSRPGRNSPLHF	TGTGCCAGCAGTTACTCGAGGCCGGGACGTAATTCACCCCTCCACTTT
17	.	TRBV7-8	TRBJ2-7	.	CASSLVVAETTIYEQYF	TGTGCCAGCAGCTTAGTTGTGGCCGAGACTACCATCTACGAGCAGTACTTC
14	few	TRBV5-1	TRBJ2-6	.	CASSRSPGANVLTF	TGCGCCAGCAGTAGGAGCCCTGGGGCCAACGTCCTGACTTTC
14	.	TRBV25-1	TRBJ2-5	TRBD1	CASSEQGASETQYF	TGTGCCAGCAGTGAACAGGGGGCCTCGGAGACCCAGTACTTC
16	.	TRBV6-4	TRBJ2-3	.	CASSENVGGSTDTQYF	TGTGCCAGCAGTGAAAACGTGGGGGGAAGCACAGATACGCAGTATTTT
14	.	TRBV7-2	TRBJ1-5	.	CASSDFVNEGPQHF	TGTGCCAGCAGCGACTTCGTGAATGAAGGGCCCCAGCATTTT
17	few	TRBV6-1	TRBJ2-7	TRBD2	CASSLTGTSGGLYEQYF	TGTGCCAGCAGTCTGACCGGGACTAGCGGGGGGTTATACGAGCAGTACTTC
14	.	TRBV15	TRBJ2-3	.	CATSRAPRTDTQYF	TGTGCCACCAGCAGAGCCCCCCGCACAGATACGCAGTATTTT
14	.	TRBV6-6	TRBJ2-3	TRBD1	CASKTGYATDTQYF	TGTGCCAGCAAGACAGGGTACGCCACAGATACGCAGTATTTT
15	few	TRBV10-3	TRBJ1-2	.	CAISESSGTGYGYTF	TGTGCCATCAGTGAGTCTTCGGGTACGGGCTATGGCTACACCTTC
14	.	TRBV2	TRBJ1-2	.	CASSPDSPLYGYTF	TGTGCCAGCAGCCCGGACAGCCCTCTCTATGGCTACACCTTC
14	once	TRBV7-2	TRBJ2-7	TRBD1	CASSPRDRKIEQYF	TGTGCCAGCAGCCCCCGGGACAGGAAAATCGAGCAGTACTTC
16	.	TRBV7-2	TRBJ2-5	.	CASSLVFRGPQETQYF	TGTGCCAGCAGCTTAGTGTTCAGGGGCCCCCAAGAGACCCAGTACTTC
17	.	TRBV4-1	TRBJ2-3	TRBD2	CASSQMIGGGRADTQYF	TGCGCCAGCAGCCAAATGATTGGCGGGGGGAGAGCAGATACGCAGTATTTT
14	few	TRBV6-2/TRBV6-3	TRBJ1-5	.	CASSSALGRQPQHF	TGTGCCAGCAGCTCCGCATTGGGGCGTCAGCCCCAGCATTTT
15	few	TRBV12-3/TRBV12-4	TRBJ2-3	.	CASSPRDSHSDTQYF	TGTGCCAGCAGCCCTCGGGACTCCCACTCAGATACGCAGTATTTT
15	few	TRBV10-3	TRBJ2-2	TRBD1	CAIGPDRGVTGELFF	TGTGCCATCGGCCCGGACAGGGGCGTCACCGGGGAGCTGTTTTTT
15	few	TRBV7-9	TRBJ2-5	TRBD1	CASSFWQGAVETQYF	TGTGCCAGCAGCTTCTGGCAGGGGGCTGTGGAGACCCAGTACTTC
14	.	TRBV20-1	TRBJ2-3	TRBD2	CSAWDYSSTDTQYF	TGCAGTGCTTGGGACTATTCCAGCACAGATACGCAGTATTTT
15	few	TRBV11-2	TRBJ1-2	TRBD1	CASSSWDRTNYGYTF	TGTGCCAGCAGCAGCTGGGACAGAACTAACTATGGCTACACCTTC
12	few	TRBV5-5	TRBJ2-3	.	CASSLEGSAQYF	TGTGCCAGCAGCTTGGAGGGGAGTGCGCAGTATTTT
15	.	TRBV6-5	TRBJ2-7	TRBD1	CASSYHGTVSYEQYF	TGTGCCAGCAGTTACCATGGGACAGTATCCTACGAGCAGTACTTC
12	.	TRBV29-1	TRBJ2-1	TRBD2	CSVLAQYNEQFF	TGCAGCGTACTAGCGCAGTACAATGAGCAGTTCTTC
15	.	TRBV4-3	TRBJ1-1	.	CASSQRIQGDTEAFF	TGCGCCAGCAGCCAAAGGATCCAGGGTGACACTGAAGCTTTCTTT
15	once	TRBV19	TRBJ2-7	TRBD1	CASSIPGQGTYEQYF	TGTGCCAGTAGTATCCCGGGACAGGGGACCTACGAGCAGTACTTC
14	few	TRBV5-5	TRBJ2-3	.	CASSSGRGTDTQYF	TGTGCCAGCTCATCCGGCAGGGGCACAGATACGCAGTATTTT
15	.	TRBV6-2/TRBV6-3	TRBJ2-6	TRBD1	CASSYGTAGANVLTF	TGTGCCAGCAGTTACGGGACAGCTGGGGCCAACGTCCTGACTTTC
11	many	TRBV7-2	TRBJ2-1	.	CASSSLNEQFF	TGTGCCAGCAGCTCTCTCAATGAGCAGTTCTTC
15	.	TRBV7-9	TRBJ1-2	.	CASSLALTSNYGYTF	TGTGCCAGCAGCTTAGCGTTGACAAGCAACTATGGCTACACCTTC
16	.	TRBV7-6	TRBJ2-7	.	CASSTNQGEESYEQYF	TGTGCCAGCAGCACTAACCAGGGAGAAGAGTCCTACGAGCAGTACTTC
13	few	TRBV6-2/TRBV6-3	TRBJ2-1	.	CASATGASNEQFF	TGTGCCAGCGCGACGGGGGCCAGCAATGAGCAGTTCTTC
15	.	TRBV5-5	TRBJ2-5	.	CASSPWGDIQETQYF	TGTGCCAGCAGCCCGTGGGGGGACATTCAAGAGACCCAGTACTTC
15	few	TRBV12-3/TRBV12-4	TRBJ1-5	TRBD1	CASSLAVTGDQPQHF	TGTGCCAGCAGTTTAGCTGTTACAGGGGATCAGCCCCAGCATTTT
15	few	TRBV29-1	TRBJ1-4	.	CSVTQRGRNHEKLFF	TGCAGCGTTACCCAGAGGGGGAGAAACCATGAAAAACTGTTTTTT
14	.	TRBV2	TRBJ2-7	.	CASSVDGRTYEQYF	TGTGCCAGCAGTGTGGACGGTAGGACCTACGAGCAGTACTTC